These 5 T cell receptor beta chains were all obtained from the same sample, sequenced in a study of cytomegalovirus exposure and HLA in healthy donors. Both 60 Vbeta primers and 13 Jbeta primers went into the PCR. Sequencing was performed with immunoSEQ multiplex PCR; in TCRdb, only in-frame clones are kept and a portion is missing. The sample lists about 140,000 clones, 70% to 90% occurring once. Material: PBMCs. Receptors originate from a man between 45 and 60 years old in good health and CMV-seronegative.

This clone has only a few counts. Other nucleotide sequences in the sample specify the same CDR3. The V gene is TRBV15, the J gene TRBJ1-6; 9 nucleotides align to TRBD1. Germline V gene lookup returns CDR1 LNHNV and CDR2 YYDKDF (reference sequence). The CDR3 sequence is 15 residues long. The V segment lost 3 bases and the J segment 7 bases; nucleotides outside the gene matches: 4. The chain's CDR3 is CATSRTGTGNSPLHF. The DNA for the CDR3 is TGTGCCACCAGCAGGACCGGGACAGGGAATTCACCCCTCCACTTT.

The rearrangement links TRBV5-4 to TRBJ1-2, with 8 positions matching TRBD1. Germline lookup yields CDR1 SGHNT and CDR2 YYREEE (reference sequence). This CDR3 contains 15 residues. Trimming cost V 2 bases and J 7 bases; bases outside gene matches: 10. CDR3 sequence: CASSFGTGPGGGYTF. Here the CDR3 DNA reads TGTGCCAGCAGCTTCGGGACAGGCCCTGGGGGTGGCTACACCTTC.

This clone was detected once. The V call is TRBV9, the J call TRBJ1-1; 9 bases are shared with TRBD1. V was clipped by 4 bases and J by 3 bases; unmatched bases: 4. The CDR3 has 14 amino acids. Germline V gene sequence: CDR1 SGDLS, CDR2 YYNGEE. This CDR3 is CASSPGDRDTEAFF. The CDR3 DNA follows: TGTGCCAGCAGCCCGGGGGACAGGGACACTGAAGCTTTCTTT.

This chain joins TRBV9 and TRBJ1-3, with D possibly being TRBD1 (5 bases). V was clipped by 0 bases and J by 4 bases, with 14 bases between them. Germline CDR1 and CDR2: SGDLS and YYNGEE. The CDR3 is 16 residues long. The CDR3 DNA reads TGTGCCAGCAGCGTAGGGGGCAGGGCAGCGGGAAACACCATATATTTT. Translated: CASSVGGRAAGNTIYF.

The V and J genes are TRBV5-4 and TRBJ2-7, with D tentatively TRBD2 (6 bases). The CDR3 covers 15 residues. The ends were cut back, 1 base at V and 6 bases at J, with 17 bases in the middle. CDR1 and CDR2 (germline): SGHNT, YYREEE (reference sequence). CDR3 sequence (DNA): TGTGCCAGCAGCTTGTGGAGGGGCGGGGCGGCCGAGCAGTACTTC. It translates to CASSLWRGGAAEQYF.